Listed below are T cell receptor beta chains from one sample, sequenced in a study of blood T cell repertoires in COVID-19. Here immunoSEQ multiplex PCR was the method, and the copy in TCRdb shows in-frame clones only, minus some. The repertoire has 150,000 or so clones, approximately 78% of them found once; the top ten carry roughly 15%. Material for sequencing was peripheral blood. Every receptor here comes from a human donor with acute or convalescent COVID-19. The donor label of this sample is uncertain. The CDR3 runs from the conserved cysteine through the conserved F or W. A D gene is named only where the DNA matches it firmly. Size tells how often a clone was seen (once, few, many) or the class of an expanded clone, and some rows leave it out.

>TRBJ1-2|-|TRBD1|TRBV6-4
CASSPTGGNSYGYTF
TGTGCCAGCAGCCCAACAGGGGGAAACAGCTATGGCTACACCTTC
>TRBJ2-5|-|-|TRBV7-7
CASSLNVWRAGRKETQYF
TGTGCTAGCAGCTTAAACGTCTGGAGGGCTGGGCGTAAGGAGACCCAGTACTTC
>TRBJ2-3|-|TRBD2|TRBV5-1
CASGTSGVTDTQYF
TGCGCCAGCGGGACTAGCGGGGTCACAGATACGCAGTATTTT
>TRBJ2-2|-|-|TRBV6-2/TRBV6-3
CASSYPGQNTGELFF
TGTGCCAGCAGTTACCCAGGACAAAACACCGGGGAGCTGTTTTTT
>TRBJ1-2|-|-|TRBV13
CASSGRTAGYTF
TGTGCCAGCAGCGGGCGGACTGCAGGCTACACCTTC
>TRBJ1-2|-|-|TRBV3-1/TRBV3-2
CASSQRGEGVGGRGYTF
TGTGCCAGCAGCCAAAGGGGTGAGGGGGTAGGCGGTAGGGGCTACACCTTC
>TRBJ1-4|-|-|TRBV4-1
CASSQGPGPSFGYNEKLFF
TGCGCCAGCAGCCAAGGTCCAGGGCCCAGCTTTGGCTATAATGAAAAACTGTTTTTT
>TRBJ1-4|-|-|TRBV4-2
CASSQDQGSDEKLFF
TGTGCCAGCAGCCAAGATCAGGGCAGCGATGAAAAACTGTTTTTT
>TRBJ2-3|-|TRBD2|TRBV10-2
CASSESPLAGGPDTQYF
TGCGCCAGCAGTGAGTCGCCTCTAGCGGGGGGGCCAGATACGCAGTATTTT
>TRBJ1-2|-|TRBD1|TRBV18
CASSRQGAEGYTF
TGTGCCAGCTCACGACAGGGGGCGGAAGGCTACACCTTC
>TRBJ1-3|few|TRBD1|TRBV5-1
CASSLGRQGRNTIYF
TGCGCCAGCAGCTTAGGACGACAGGGGCGAAACACCATATATTTT